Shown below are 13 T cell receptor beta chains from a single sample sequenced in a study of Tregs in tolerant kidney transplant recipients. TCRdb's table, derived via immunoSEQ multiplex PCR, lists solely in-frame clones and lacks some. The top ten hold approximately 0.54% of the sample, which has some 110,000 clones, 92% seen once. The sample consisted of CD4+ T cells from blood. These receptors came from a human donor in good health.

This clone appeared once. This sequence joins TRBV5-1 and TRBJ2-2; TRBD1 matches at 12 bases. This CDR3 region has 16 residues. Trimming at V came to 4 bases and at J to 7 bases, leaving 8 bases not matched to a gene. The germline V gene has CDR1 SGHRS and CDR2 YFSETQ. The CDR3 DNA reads TGCGCCAGCAGCGACAGGGACAGGGGGCGCGACGGGGAGCTGTTTTTT. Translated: CASSDRDRGRDGELFF.

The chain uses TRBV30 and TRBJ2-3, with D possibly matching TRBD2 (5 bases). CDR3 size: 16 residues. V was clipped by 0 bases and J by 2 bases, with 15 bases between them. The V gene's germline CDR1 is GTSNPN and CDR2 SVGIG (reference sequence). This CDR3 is CAWSVQKRTVTDTQYF. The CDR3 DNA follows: TGTGCCTGGAGTGTACAGAAGCGGACTGTCACAGATACGCAGTATTTT.

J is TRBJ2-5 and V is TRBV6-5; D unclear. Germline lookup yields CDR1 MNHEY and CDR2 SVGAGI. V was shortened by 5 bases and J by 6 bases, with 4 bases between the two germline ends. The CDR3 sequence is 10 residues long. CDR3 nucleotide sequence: TGTGCCAGCAGTCCCCAGACCCAGTACTTC. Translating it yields CASSPQTQYF.

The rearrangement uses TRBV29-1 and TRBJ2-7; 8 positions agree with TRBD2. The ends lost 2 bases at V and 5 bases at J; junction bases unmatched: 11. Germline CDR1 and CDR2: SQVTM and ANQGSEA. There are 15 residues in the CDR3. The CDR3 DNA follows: TGCAGCGTTGAAATAAGGCTAGCGGGTCGAGACGAGCAGTACTTC. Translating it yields CSVEIRLAGRDEQYF.

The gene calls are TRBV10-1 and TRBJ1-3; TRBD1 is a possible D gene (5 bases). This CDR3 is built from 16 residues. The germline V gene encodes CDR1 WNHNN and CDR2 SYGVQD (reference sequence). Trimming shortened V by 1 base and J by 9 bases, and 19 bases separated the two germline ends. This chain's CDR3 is CASSEWGEIVGRTIYF. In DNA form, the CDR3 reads TGCGCCAGCAGTGAGTGGGGGGAAATCGTGGGTCGCACCATATATTTT.

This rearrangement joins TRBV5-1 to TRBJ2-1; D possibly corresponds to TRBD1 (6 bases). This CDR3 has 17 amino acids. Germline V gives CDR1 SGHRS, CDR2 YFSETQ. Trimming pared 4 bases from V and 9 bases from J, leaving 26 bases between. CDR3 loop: CASSLSPKRGMGSEQFF. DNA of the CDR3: TGCGCCAGCAGCCTATCCCCTAAGAGGGGGATGGGCAGTGAGCAGTTCTTC.

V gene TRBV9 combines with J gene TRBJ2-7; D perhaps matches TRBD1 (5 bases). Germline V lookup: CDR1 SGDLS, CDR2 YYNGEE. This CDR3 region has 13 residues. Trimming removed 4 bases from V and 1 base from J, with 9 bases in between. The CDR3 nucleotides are TGTGCCAGCAGCAGGACACTATCCTACGAGCAGTACTTC. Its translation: CASSRTLSYEQYF. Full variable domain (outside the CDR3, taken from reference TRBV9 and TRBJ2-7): DSGVTQTPKHLITATGQRVTLRCSPRSGDLSVYWYQQSLDQGLQFLIQYYNGEERAKGNILERFSAQQFPDLHSELNLSSLELGDSALYFCASSRTLSYEQYFGPGTRLTVT.

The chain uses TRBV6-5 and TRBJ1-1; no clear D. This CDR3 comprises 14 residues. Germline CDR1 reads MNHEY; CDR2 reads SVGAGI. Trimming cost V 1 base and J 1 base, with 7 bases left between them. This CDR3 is CASSYWTGNTEAFF. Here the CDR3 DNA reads TGTGCCAGCAGTTACTGGACGGGGAACACTGAAGCTTTCTTT.

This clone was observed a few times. The CDR3 bases are TGCGCCAGCAGCTTGGAGAAGACCCAGTACTTC. It specifies CASSLEKTQYF. The chain links TRBV5-1 to TRBJ2-5; no reliable D call. V was cut by 0 bases and J by 6 bases, with 3 bases left in between. The CDR3 length is 11 residues. Looked up from germline, CDR1 is SGHRS and CDR2 is YFSETQ.

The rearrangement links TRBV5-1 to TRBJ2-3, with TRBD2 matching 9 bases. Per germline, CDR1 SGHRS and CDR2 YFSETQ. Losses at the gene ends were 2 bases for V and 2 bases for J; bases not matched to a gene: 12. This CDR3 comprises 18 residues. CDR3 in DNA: TGCGCCAGCAGCTTTCTCTCCTTGGCGGGAGGGGTCACAGATACGCAGTATTTT. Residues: CASSFLSLAGGVTDTQYF.

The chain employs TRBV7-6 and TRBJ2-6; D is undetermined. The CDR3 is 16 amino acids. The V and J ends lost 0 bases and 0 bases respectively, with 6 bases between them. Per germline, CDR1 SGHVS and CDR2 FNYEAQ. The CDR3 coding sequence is TGTGCCAGCAGCTTAGCACTATCCTCTGGGGCCAACGTCCTGACTTTC. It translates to CASSLALSSGANVLTF.

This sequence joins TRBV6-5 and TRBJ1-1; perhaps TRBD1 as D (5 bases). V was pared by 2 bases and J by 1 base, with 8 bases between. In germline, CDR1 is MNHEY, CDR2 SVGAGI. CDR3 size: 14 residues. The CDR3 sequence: CASSYETGNTEAFF. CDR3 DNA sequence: TGTGCCAGCAGTTACGAAACAGGGAACACTGAAGCTTTCTTT.

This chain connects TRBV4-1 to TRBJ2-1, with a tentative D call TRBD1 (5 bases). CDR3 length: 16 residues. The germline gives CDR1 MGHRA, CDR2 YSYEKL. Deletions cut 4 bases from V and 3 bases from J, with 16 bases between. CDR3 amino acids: CASSLLRTSHYNEQFF. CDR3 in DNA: TGCGCCAGCAGCCTTCTGAGGACAAGCCACTACAATGAGCAGTTCTTC.